This T cell receptor beta chain was captured by sequencing in a study of CD8+ T cells in alopecia areata (dated by TCRdb to about 2018). Broadly, across the study: Treated patients were enrolled in an open-label pilot trial of oral tofacitinib at 5 to 10 mg twice daily for moderate-to-severe alopecia areata. Patients stayed on tofacitinib for 6 to 18 months and then had 6 months of follow-up off drug so that delayed response and recurrence could be assessed. The SALT score, which quantifies the percentage of affected scalp surface area, was used to measure disease severity in treated patients. High-throughput TCRbeta sequencing was used to examine T cell clonal expansion in alopecia areata in both the C3H/HeJ mouse model and human patients. Scalp tissue and sorted CD4+ and CD8+ peripheral blood T cells from patchy and totalis/universalis alopecia areata patients and from healthy controls were covered by human TCRbeta sequencing. Biopsies were taken from tofacitinib-treated patients at baseline and at 4 and 24 weeks of treatment, and a later scalp biopsy was taken in several of the tofacitinib-treated patients. Scalp clonality was compared among normal scalp (n=4), patchy alopecia areata scalp (n=8), and alopecia totalis/universalis scalp (n=8). RNA came from the PAXgene miRNA kit for fixed scalp, the miRNeasy kit for PBMCs, and the RNeasy kit for mouse skin. Amplification of TCRbeta CDR3 regions was done by immunoSEQ multiplex PCR using 35 Vbeta forward primers and 13 Jbeta reverse primers. Findings and caveats that apply to the study as a whole: TCR sequences shared between patients were less clear than in mice, possibly partly because of HLA diversity in the patient population. Unlike mouse skin, where gammadelta T cells dominate, normal human skin contains resident alphabeta T cells that get sequenced too, which complicates analysis of the scalp TCR repertoire. Many expanded lesional clones were found to persist in scalp and blood during tofacitinib treatment, and relapse after treatment cessation may be partly explained by this persistence. Lesional scalp, especially in alopecia totalis/universalis, showed higher clonality and more expanded CD8+ clones than normal scalp, suggesting antigenic drive. Scalp clonality and the number of expanded CD8+ clones among the top 100 scalp clones were significantly decreased by tofacitinib. Because the treated cohort was small and had only one nonresponder, larger studies are needed to examine links between baseline CD8+ expansion and response.

The sample's treatment or condition label is to be understood as: oral pan-JAK inhibitor, 5-10 mg twice daily. Lesional scalp punch biopsies and peripheral blood were collected from alopecia areata patients. PBMCs were separated by density centrifugation and stained for CD3, CD4 and CD8, after which CD4+ and CD8+ T cells were sorted on a FACSAria. Library prep was done by the immunoSEQ multiplex PCR assay. For TCR sequencing, RNA was extracted from every sample and reverse transcribed into cDNA to serve as template. First-strand cDNA was synthesized using SuperScript III with a 2:1 mix of oligo-dT and random hexamers. Amplification bias was assessed with a synthetic immune receptor repertoire, and residual bias was removed computationally. The authors processed their data as follows. After raw reads were preprocessed to remove errors, the CDR3 was defined following IMGT conventions as running from the conserved cysteine to phenylalanine. Clonality was calculated as 1 minus Shannon entropy normalized by log2 of the number of productive unique TCRs. Scalp TCRbeta sequences were cross-referenced with sorted blood CD4 and CD8 repertoires so that the CD4 or CD8 identity of scalp clones could be inferred. In its TCRdb copy, this immuneACCESS table keeps in-frame sequences only and misses some clones. Where compared with another copy, unresolved V genes explain less than half of these, and the others have no known cause. The V and J calls and clone size are taken from that table; D and trimming were inferred from the DNA. For this sample there are roughly 220,000 clones; 66% appear just once. The ten largest make up about 1.2% of the sample.

Comment on this clone: Its antigen is currently not known. No base quality values were provided; no much bigger clone lies one nucleotide off.

CDR1 and CDR2 are read off the germline V gene as MGHRA and YSYEKL. The CDR3 starts with the cysteine, ends with the phenylalanine, and has 14 residues. Kept here is only the CDR3 DNA, which spans 42 bases and is read in frame from base 1. V and J are truncated by 0 bases and 6 bases respectively, leaving an intervening sequence of 8 bases. Sequenced here: CD4+ T cells sorted from blood, sampled around week 42, from a patient treated with tofacitinib. The V and J segments used are TRBV4-1 and TRBJ2-2; the D gene assignment is ambiguous. The TCR sequence derives from a human donor with alopecia areata. The DNA sequence follows: TGCGCCAGCAGCCAAGATATAGACTCCGGGGAGCTGTTTTTT. This gives the protein CASSQDIDSGELFF.